Detailed here is one TCR beta chain. These data are taken from a study of blood T cell repertoires in COVID-19. Only in-frame clones appear in the TCRdb table, and some are missing; sequencing was by immunoSEQ multiplex PCR. The data show roughly 150,000 clones, roughly 84% seen once. Individuals in the exposed group had encountered a COVID-19 case within 2 weeks preceding study entry. CDR1 and CDR2 (germline): MGHDK, SYGVNS. The V gene lost 6 bases and the J gene lost 5 bases, with 19 bases spanning the gap. The CDR3 is made up of 15 amino acids. The sample comprised PBMCs or T cells enriched from blood (not recorded which). This rearrangement joins TRBV25-1 to TRBJ2-5, with TRBD1 as a possible D gene (5 bases). The sequence was obtained from a man between 65 and 85 years old who had been exposed to COVID-19. The DNA of the CDR3 is TGTGCCAGCAGCACACAGAAAGGGGCATCCGAGACCCAGTACTTC. Amino acids: CASSTQKGASETQYF.